The present T cell receptor beta chain was sequenced within a study of lymphopenia after photon versus proton radiotherapy (dated by TCRdb to between 2018 and 2020). Background for the entire study: The study compared the immunological effects of photon versus proton radiation therapy in patients with gastrointestinal tumors who developed high-grade lymphopenia. The goal of the study was to characterize the differences between the two radiation modalities in how they affect the immune system. The cohort comprised 15 to 20 patients with gastrointestinal tumors who received either photon or proton therapy and then developed lymphopenia.

CDR1 and CDR2, per the germline V gene, are SGHNT and YENEEA. The CDR3 numbers 16 residues from cysteine through phenylalanine. The read is trimmed to its CDR3 DNA, 48 bases read in frame from base 1. V and J lose 0 bases and 4 bases, and a span of 13 bases separates them. Libraries were prepared through the immunoSEQ multiplex PCR assay. Deep sequencing of rearranged TCR beta loci, alongside multiparametric flow cytometry, was used to profile T cell repertoires. Imported from immuneACCESS, the table was reduced by TCRdb to in-frame sequences with V and J called. These copies leave out some clones; in studies compared against another copy, an unresolved V gene accounts for under half, and the cause of the remainder is not known. This sample has about 39,000 clones in its table, and around 90% of those were observed once. The ten most abundant clones make up around 15% of the sample. To note about this clone: Its antigen is still unknown. Base qualities are not provided; no much larger clone lies one nucleotide away.

What the authors observed across the whole study: Once the lymphocyte count had reached its nadir, the repertoires of photon-treated patients showed oligoclonal expansion, particularly of CD8+ Temra cells, and this expansion drove the decline in diversity. During treatment, patients who received proton therapy stayed relatively stable, whereas patients who received photon therapy lost naive T cells and TCR diversity and gained effector/memory populations. Across the cohort, an inverse correlation was found between a larger post-nadir drop in TCR diversity and overall survival time among patients who died. The authors looked at the survival association only in patients who died, and they framed better survival with proton therapy as a possibility rather than a demonstrated result.

The TCR originated in a man aged 60 to 69 with cholangiocarcinoma. The sample was peripheral blood, taken from a patient treated with photon-based radiotherapy. The rearrangement joined TRBV11-3 to TRBJ2-1; the D segment could be TRBD2, given 6 matching bases. The DNA sequence is as follows: TGTGCCAGCAGCTTAGAAACTAGCCACCCTTACAATGAGCAGTTCTTC. Its product reads: CASSLETSHPYNEQFF.